Below, one T cell receptor (beta chain) is given with its context. Transcripts of RNA were the source for amplifying TCR beta CDR3 regions. First-round RT-PCR relied on HTBI primers, and a second-round multiplex PCR came next. TCRdb itself ran the multiplex PCR reads through MiXCR, one entry per CDR3 protein. The sample records hundreds of thousands of distinct CDR3 sequences, 20% to 25% being singletons. The data stem from a study of Graves' ophthalmopathy and Graves' hyperthyroidism. V was clipped by 4 bases and J by 3 bases, with 13 bases between them. Germline V gene data show CDR1 as MNHEY and CDR2 as SVGAGI. The CDR3 is 14 amino acids.

Sequenced sample: peripheral blood. V and J are TRBV6-5 and TRBJ2-7; no clear D gene. This sequence originates from a young woman with stable Graves' hyperthyroidism. CDR3 DNA sequence: TGTGCCAGCAGTTCAAGGGCTGTCGTCTACGAGCAGTACTTC. Translated, it gives CASSSRAVVYEQYF.